In this sample, the clone carrying this TCR beta chain turned up many times. Amplification of TCR beta CDR3 regions used RNA as the template. The study used the HTBI primer set for a first-round RT-PCR of the TCR CDR3. TCRdb independently ran MiXCR on the multiplex PCR reads; one entry per CDR3 protein. Seen here are hundreds of thousands of distinct CDR3 sequences, 15% to 17% observed once, and the top ten hold 7.5% to 8%. V was shortened by 0 bases and J by 12 bases, with 17 bases between the two germline ends. The CDR3 covers 13 residues. CDR1 and CDR2 from the germline V gene are DFQATT and SNEGSKA (reference sequence). This specimen comes from a study of T cells in Graves' hyperthyroidism and ophthalmopathy.

The sequence came from a young woman with Graves' hyperthyroidism. The genes are TRBV20-1 and TRBJ2-5; perhaps TRBD1 as D (6 bases). The sample consisted of blood. CDR3 loop: CSARDRGQRKEYF. In DNA, the CDR3 is TGCAGTGCTAGAGATCGGGGACAACGCAAAGAGTACTTC.